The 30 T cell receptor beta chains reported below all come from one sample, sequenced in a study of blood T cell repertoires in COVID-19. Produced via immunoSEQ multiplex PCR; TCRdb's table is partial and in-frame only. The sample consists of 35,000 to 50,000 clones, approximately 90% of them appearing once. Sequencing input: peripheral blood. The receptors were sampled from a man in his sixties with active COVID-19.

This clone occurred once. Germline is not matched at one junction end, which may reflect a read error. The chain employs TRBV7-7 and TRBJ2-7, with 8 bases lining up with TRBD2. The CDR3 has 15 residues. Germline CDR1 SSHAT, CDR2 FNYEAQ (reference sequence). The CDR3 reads CASSLGSGGAYEQYF. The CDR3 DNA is TGTGCTAGCAGCTTAGGTTCCGGGGGGGCCTACGAGCAGTACTTC. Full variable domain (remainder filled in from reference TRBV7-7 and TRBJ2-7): GAGVSQSPRYKVTKRGQDVTLRCDPISSHATLYWYQQALGQGPEFLTYFNYEAQPDKSGLPSDRFSAERPEGSISTLTIQRTEQRDSAMYRCASSLGSGGAYEQYFGPGTRLTVT.

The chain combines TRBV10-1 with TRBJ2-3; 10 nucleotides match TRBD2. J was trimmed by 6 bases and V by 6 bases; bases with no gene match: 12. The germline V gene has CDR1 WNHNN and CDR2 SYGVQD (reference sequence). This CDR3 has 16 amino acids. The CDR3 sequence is CASSGRGLAGVDTQYF. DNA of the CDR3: TGCGCCAGCAGCGGGAGGGGGCTAGCGGGAGTGGATACGCAGTATTTT.

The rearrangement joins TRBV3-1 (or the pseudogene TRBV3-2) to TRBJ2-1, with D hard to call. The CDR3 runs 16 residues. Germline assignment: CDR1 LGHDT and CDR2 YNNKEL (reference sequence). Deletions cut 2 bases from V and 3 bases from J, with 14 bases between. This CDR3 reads CASSQSNGADYNEQFF. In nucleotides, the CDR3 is TGTGCCAGCAGCCAAAGCAACGGAGCCGACTACAATGAGCAGTTCTTC.

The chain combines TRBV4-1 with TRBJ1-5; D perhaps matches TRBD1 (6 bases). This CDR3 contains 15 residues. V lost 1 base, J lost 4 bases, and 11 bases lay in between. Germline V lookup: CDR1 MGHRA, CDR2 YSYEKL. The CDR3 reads CASSQAPRGNQPQHF. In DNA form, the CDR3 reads TGCGCCAGCAGCCAAGCCCCCAGGGGAAATCAGCCCCAGCATTTT.

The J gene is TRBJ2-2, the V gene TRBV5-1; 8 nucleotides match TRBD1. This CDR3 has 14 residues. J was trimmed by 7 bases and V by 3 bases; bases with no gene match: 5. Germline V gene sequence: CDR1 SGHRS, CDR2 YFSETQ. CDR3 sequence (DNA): TGCGCCAGCAGCTCGGACAGGGAGGACGGGGAGCTGTTTTTT. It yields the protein CASSSDREDGELFF.

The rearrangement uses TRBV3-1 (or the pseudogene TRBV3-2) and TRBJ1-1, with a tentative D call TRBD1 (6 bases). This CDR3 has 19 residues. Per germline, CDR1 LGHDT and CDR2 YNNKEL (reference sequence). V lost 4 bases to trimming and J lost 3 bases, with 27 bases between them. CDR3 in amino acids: CASSPLRRAEGVCDTEAFF. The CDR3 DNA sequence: TGTGCCAGCAGCCCCTTGCGTCGTGCAGAGGGGGTTTGTGACACTGAAGCTTTCTTT.

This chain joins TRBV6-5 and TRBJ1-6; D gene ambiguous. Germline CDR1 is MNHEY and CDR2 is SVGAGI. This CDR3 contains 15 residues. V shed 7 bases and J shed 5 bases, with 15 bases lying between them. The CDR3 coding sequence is TGTGCCAGCAATCCCCGGGAGGGCGATAATTCACCCCTCCACTTT. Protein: CASNPREGDNSPLHF.

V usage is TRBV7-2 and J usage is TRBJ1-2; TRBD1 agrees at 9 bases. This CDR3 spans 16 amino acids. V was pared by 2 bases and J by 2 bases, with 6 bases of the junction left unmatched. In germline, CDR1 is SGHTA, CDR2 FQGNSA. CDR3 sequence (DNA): TGTGCCAGCAGCTTAAACCCGGGACAGGGCAACTATGGCTACACCTTC. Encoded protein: CASSLNPGQGNYGYTF. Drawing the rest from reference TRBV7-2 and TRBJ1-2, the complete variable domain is GAGVSQSPSNKVTEKGKDVELRCDPISGHTALYWYRQSLGQGLEFLIYFQGNSAPDKSGLPSDRFSAERTGGSVSTLTIQRTQQEDSAVYLCASSLNPGQGNYGYTFGSGTRLTVV.

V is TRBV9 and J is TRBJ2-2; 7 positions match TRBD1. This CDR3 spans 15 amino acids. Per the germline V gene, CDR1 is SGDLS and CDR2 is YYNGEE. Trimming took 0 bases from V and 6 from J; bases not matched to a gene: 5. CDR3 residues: CASSVGQGAPGELFF. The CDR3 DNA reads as TGTGCCAGCAGCGTAGGACAGGGAGCCCCCGGGGAGCTGTTTTTT.

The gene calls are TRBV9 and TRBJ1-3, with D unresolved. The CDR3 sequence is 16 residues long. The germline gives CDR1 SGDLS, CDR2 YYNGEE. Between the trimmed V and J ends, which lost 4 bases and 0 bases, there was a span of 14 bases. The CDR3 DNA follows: TGTGCCAGCAGCTCCCTCCCCGGAGGCTCTGGAAACACCATATATTTT. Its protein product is CASSSLPGGSGNTIYF.

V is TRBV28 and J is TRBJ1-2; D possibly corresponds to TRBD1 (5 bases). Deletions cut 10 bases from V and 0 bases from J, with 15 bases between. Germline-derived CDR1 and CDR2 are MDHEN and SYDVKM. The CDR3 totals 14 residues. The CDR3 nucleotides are TGTGCCACCCGGAGGAGGGGACCTAACTATGGCTACACCTTC. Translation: CATRRRGPNYGYTF.

The CDR3 sequence is CASSTVSPGNTIYF. DNA for the CDR3: TGTGCCAGCAGTACAGTCTCTCCAGGAAACACCATATATTTT. V is TRBV6-5 and J is TRBJ1-3; D gene unclear. This CDR3 region has 14 residues. The V and J ends lost 5 bases and 4 bases respectively, with 12 bases between them. The germline CDR1 and CDR2 sequences are MNHEY and SVGAGI.

CDR3 in amino acids: CASSIAGGNTGELFF. Here the CDR3 DNA reads TGTGCCAGCAGCATAGCGGGGGGAAACACCGGGGAGCTGTTTTTT. This chain joins TRBV2 and TRBJ2-2; 10 bases agree with TRBD2. The V and J ends lost 6 bases and 2 bases, in that order; junction bases with no gene match: 3. The V gene's germline CDR1 is SNHLY and CDR2 FYNNEI. This CDR3 is 15 amino acids long.

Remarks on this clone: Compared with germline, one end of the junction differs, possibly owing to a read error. CDR3 bases: TGTGCCACCAGTCCACAGGGCCCTGTGGGGGGCTACACCTTC. Amino acid sequence: CATSPQGPVGGYTF. The rearrangement links TRBV6-5 to TRBJ1-2, with D possibly being TRBD1 (6 bases). The CDR3 consists of 14 residues. CDR1 MNHEY and CDR2 SVGAGI come from the germline V gene.

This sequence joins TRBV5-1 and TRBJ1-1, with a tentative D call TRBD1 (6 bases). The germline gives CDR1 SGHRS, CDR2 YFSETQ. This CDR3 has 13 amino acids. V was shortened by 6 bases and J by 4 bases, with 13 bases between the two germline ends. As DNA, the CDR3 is TGCGCCAGCACCTGGGGGGGCTCCACTGAAGCTTTCTTT. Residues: CASTWGGSTEAFF.

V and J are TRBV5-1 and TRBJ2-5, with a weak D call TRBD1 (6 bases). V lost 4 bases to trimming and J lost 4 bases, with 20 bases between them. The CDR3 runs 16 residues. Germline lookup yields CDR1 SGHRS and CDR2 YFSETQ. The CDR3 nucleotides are TGCGCCAGCAGCCGCCCGGTCGGGGCACAGGGAGAGACCCAGTACTTC. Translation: CASSRPVGAQGETQYF. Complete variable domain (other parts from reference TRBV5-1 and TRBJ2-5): KAGVTQTPRYLIKTRGQQVTLSCSPISGHRSVSWYQQTPGQGLQFLFEYFSETQRNKGNFPGRFSGRQFSNSRSEMNVSTLELGDSALYLCASSRPVGAQGETQYFGPGTRLLVL.

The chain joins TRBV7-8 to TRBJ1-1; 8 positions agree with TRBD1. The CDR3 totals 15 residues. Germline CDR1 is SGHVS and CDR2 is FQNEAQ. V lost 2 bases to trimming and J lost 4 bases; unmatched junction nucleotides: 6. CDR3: CASSLLQGAGTEAFF. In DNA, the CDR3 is TGTGCCAGCAGCTTACTTCAGGGGGCAGGCACTGAAGCTTTCTTT.

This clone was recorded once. DNA for the CDR3: TGTGCCAGCAGTTTCGCAGATACGCAGTATTTT. The encoded protein is CASSFADTQYF. The genes are TRBV28 and TRBJ2-3; no clear D. Germline-derived CDR1 and CDR2 are MDHEN and SYDVKM. The length of the CDR3 is 11 residues. Trimming took 3 bases from V and 4 from J, leaving 2 bases between them.

CDR3 sequence: CASSPLKDMNTEAFF. The CDR3 DNA reads TGTGCCAGCTCACCGTTGAAAGACATGAACACTGAAGCTTTCTTT. The chain employs TRBV18 and TRBJ1-1; D gene uncertain. V lost 3 bases, J lost 0 bases, and 11 bases lay in between. This CDR3 contains 15 residues. CDR1 and CDR2 from the germline V gene are KGHSH and LQKENI.

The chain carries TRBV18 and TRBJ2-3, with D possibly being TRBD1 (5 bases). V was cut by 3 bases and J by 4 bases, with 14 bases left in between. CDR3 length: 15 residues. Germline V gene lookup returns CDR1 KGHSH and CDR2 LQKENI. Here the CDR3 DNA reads TGTGCCAGCTCACCTTCTCAGGGAAGAGCAGATACGCAGTATTTT. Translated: CASSPSQGRADTQYF. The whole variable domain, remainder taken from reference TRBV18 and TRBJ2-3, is NAGVMQNPRHLVRRRGQEARLRCSPMKGHSHVYWYRQLPEEGLKFMVYLQKENIIDESGMPKERFSAEFPKEGPSILRIQQVVRGDSAAYFCASSPSQGRADTQYFGPGTRLTVL.

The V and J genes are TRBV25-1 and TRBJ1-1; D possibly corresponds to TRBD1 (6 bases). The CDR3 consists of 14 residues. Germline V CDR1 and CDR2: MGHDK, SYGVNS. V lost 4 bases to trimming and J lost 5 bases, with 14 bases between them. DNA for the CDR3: TGTGCCAGCAGTGCCTACAGGGAGGGGACTGAAGCTTTCTTT. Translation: CASSAYREGTEAFF.

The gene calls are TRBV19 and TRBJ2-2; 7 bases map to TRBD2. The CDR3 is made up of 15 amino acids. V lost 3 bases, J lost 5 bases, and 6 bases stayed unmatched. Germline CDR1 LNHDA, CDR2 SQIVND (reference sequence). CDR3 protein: CASSIQWGGTGELFF. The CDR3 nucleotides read TGTGCCAGTAGTATTCAGTGGGGGGGAACCGGGGAGCTGTTTTTT.

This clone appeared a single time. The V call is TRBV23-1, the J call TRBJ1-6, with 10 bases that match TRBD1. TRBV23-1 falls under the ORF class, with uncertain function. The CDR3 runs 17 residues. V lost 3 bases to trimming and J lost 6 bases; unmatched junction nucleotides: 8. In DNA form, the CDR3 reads TGCGCCAGCAGTCAGAACCCCCGGGACAGGGGTAATTCACCCCTCCACTTT. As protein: CASSQNPRDRGNSPLHF.

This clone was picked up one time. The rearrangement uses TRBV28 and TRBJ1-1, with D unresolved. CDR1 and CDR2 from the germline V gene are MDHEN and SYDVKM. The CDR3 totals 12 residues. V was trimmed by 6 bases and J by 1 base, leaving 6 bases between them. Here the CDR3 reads CASSLKNTEAFF. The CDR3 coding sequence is TGTGCCAGCAGCCTAAAGAACACTGAAGCTTTCTTT.

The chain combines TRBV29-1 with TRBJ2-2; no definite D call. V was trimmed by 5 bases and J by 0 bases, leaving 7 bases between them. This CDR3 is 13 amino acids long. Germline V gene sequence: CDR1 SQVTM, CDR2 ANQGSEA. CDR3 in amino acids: CSVRLANTGELFF. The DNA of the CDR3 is TGCAGCGTTCGGCTAGCGAACACCGGGGAGCTGTTTTTT.

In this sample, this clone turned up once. The CDR3 protein is CASSLANQRRSYEQYF. The DNA of the CDR3 is TGTGCCAGCAGCTTAGCAAACCAGCGGAGATCCTACGAGCAGTACTTC. The V call is TRBV7-2, the J call TRBJ2-7, with TRBD2 as a possible D gene (5 bases). The CDR3 extends over 16 amino acids. V was shortened by 0 bases and J by 1 base, with 13 bases between the two germline ends. Per the germline V gene, CDR1 is SGHTA and CDR2 is FQGNSA.

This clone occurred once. The CDR3 region has the DNA TGTGCCAGCAGTTTGGCGGGAGGATTAGATACGCAGTATTTT. Translation gives CASSLAGGLDTQYF. This chain joins TRBV28 and TRBJ2-3; 8 bases map to TRBD2. The J segment lost 5 bases and the V segment lost 3 bases, leaving 4 bases of the junction unmatched. The CDR3 is made up of 14 amino acids. Germline V gene sequence: CDR1 MDHEN, CDR2 SYDVKM.

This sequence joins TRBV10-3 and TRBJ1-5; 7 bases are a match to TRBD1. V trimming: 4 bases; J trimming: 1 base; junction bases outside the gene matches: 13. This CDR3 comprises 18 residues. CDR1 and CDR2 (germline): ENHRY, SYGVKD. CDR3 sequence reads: CAISGVPAGQESNQPQHF. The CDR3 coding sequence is TGTGCCATCAGTGGGGTCCCGGCCGGACAGGAGAGCAATCAGCCCCAGCATTTT.

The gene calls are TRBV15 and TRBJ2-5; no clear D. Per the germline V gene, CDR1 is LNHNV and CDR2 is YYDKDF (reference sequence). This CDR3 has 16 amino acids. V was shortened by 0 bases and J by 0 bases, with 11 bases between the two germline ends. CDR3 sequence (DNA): TGTGCCACCAGCAGAGACCTGGCGGATAACCAAGAGACCCAGTACTTC. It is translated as CATSRDLADNQETQYF.

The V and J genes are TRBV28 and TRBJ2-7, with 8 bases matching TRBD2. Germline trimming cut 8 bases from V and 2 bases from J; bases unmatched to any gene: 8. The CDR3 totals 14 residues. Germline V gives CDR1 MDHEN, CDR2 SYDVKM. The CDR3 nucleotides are TGTGCCAGCCTAGCGGCGGGGGGAGCCTACGAGCAGTACTTC. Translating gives CASLAAGGAYEQYF.